The sequence of this TCR beta chain was determined in a study of blood T cells in healthy people across ages. Study context: Per two T cells, template switching captured roughly one barcoded beta molecule.

Findings of the study overall: Per million T cells, TCR beta diversity dropped about linearly as age rose.

Each donor had approximately 10 milliliters of peripheral blood drawn. Isolation of PBMCs gave at least 6 million cells per sample. Trimming took 1 base from V and 4 from J, leaving 14 bases between them. The germline V gene has CDR1 SGHRS and CDR2 YFSETQ. There are 15 residues in the CDR3. With a J-beta primer mix and a sample-barcoded 5' primer, a second PCR ran about 7 to 12 cycles. TCRdb redid the calling of the 5' RACE reads with MiXCR, one entry per CDR3 protein. The data show about 1.1 million distinct CDR3 sequences, under 40% seen once. In its sample, this clonotype was seen a few times. Its specificity is not known.

The chain joins TRBV5-1 to TRBJ2-5, with D perhaps being TRBD1 or TRBD2 (6 bases each). This TCR was recovered from a man between 18 and 29 years old in good health. Sequencing was carried out using blood. The CDR3 DNA is TGCGCCAGCAGCTTGTCACAGGGAGGCCGAGAGACCCAGTACTTC. Protein product: CASSLSQGGRETQYF.